This T cell receptor beta chain derives from a study of CD8+ T cells in alopecia areata. Background on the study: For treated patients, severity scores reflected the percentage of scalp area affected.

Study findings and constraints: Tofacitinib significantly lowered scalp clonality and expanded CD8+ clones among the top 100. The treated group had a single nonresponder, limiting CD8+ expansion-response conclusions. Many of the expanded lesional clones endured in scalp and blood while on tofacitinib.

cDNA serving as the sequencing template came from extracted, reverse transcribed RNA. Profiled with immunoSEQ multiplex PCR; TCRdb holds only in-frame clones, not every one. The table has approximately 100,000 clones, almost 60% seen once; the top ten hold around 15%. In its sample, this clone was seen a few times. Antigen specificity is unknown. Treatment indicated: oral pan-JAK inhibitor, 5-10 mg twice daily. From germline, CDR1 is SGHAT and CDR2 FQNNGV. Trimming removed 0 bases at V and 8 bases at J, with 12 bases between. The CDR3 covers 14 residues. The receptor was derived from a human donor with alopecia areata. The sequencing used CD8+ T cells sorted from blood, collected at roughly week 58, from a patient treated with tofacitinib. The J gene is TRBJ2-3, the V gene TRBV11-2, with D possibly matching TRBD1 (6 bases). This CDR3 is CASSLDQGPGTQYF. CDR3 DNA: TGTGCCAGCAGCTTAGATCAGGGGCCCGGTACGCAGTATTTT.